The next 28 T cell receptor beta chains were all read from a single sample in a study of blood T cell repertoires in COVID-19. TCRdb's table, derived via immunoSEQ multiplex PCR, lists solely in-frame clones and lacks some. The table includes some 260,000 clones, about 88% detected once. Specimen: peripheral blood. The receptors were gathered from a middle-aged woman who had recovered from COVID-19.

This rearrangement joins TRBV4-1 to TRBJ2-3; 8 positions agree with TRBD2. Germline CDR1 MGHRA, CDR2 YSYEKL. After removal of 8 bases from V and 0 bases from J, the junction contained 16 bases not matched to a gene. The CDR3 length is 18 residues. As DNA, the CDR3 is TGCGCCAGCCACCCCGGGGGGGCTGTCTCGCCTAGCACAGATACGCAGTATTTT. This codes for CASHPGGAVSPSTDTQYF.

The CDR3 sequence: CAIRGAGSTYNEQFF. The CDR3 nucleotides are TGTGCCATCAGGGGAGCGGGGTCGACCTACAATGAGCAGTTCTTC. V usage is TRBV10-3 and J usage is TRBJ2-1, with 7 bases fitting TRBD2. This CDR3 is 15 amino acids long. Looked up from germline, CDR1 is ENHRY and CDR2 is SYGVKD. After removal of 6 bases from V and 2 bases from J, the junction contained 7 bases not matched to a gene.

The chain combines TRBV25-1 with TRBJ2-5, with 9 bases identical to TRBD1. The length of the CDR3 is 17 residues. V lost 3 bases, J lost 4 bases, and 12 bases stayed unmatched. Germline values: CDR1 MGHDK, CDR2 SYGVNS. For the CDR3, the DNA is TGTGCCAGCAGTGACCACCTCCGGGGACAGGGCCGAGAGACCCAGTACTTC. This translates into CASSDHLRGQGRETQYF.

This chain links TRBV25-1 with TRBJ2-1; 12 bases are a match to TRBD2. This CDR3 region has 15 residues. The germline V gene encodes CDR1 MGHDK and CDR2 SYGVNS. With 4 bases clipped from V and 5 bases from J, the junction kept 3 bases outside the gene matches. The CDR3 protein is CASSGLAGVDNEQFF. The CDR3 coding sequence is TGTGCCAGCAGTGGACTAGCGGGAGTGGACAATGAGCAGTTCTTC.

The rearrangement links TRBV5-1 to TRBJ1-2; perhaps TRBD1 as D (5 bases). The CDR3 contains 15 residues. Trimming removed 7 bases at V and 0 bases at J, with 16 bases between. The V gene's germline CDR1 is SGHRS and CDR2 YFSETQ. CDR3 region: CASGEGSRANYGYTF. The CDR3, as DNA: TGCGCCAGCGGGGAGGGGTCCCGAGCTAACTATGGCTACACCTTC.

J is TRBJ2-7 and V is TRBV6-2 or TRBV6-3; 7 bases line up with TRBD1. CDR3 length: 16 amino acids. Germline trimming cut 2 bases from V and 0 bases from J; bases unmatched to any gene: 7. Germline V gene data show CDR1 as MNHEY and CDR2 as SVGEGT. The CDR3 loop is CASSYGDRFSSYEQYF. The DNA for the CDR3 is TGTGCCAGCAGTTACGGGGACAGATTTAGCTCCTACGAGCAGTACTTC.

The CDR3 is CASSEGAGEGADTQYF. The CDR3 DNA follows: TGTGCCAGCAGCGAGGGAGCGGGAGAAGGGGCAGATACGCAGTATTTT. The chain has TRBV9 and TRBJ2-3, with 8 bases identical to TRBD2. This CDR3 has 16 amino acids. The V and J ends lost 3 bases and 4 bases, in that order; junction bases with no gene match: 10. Germline assignment: CDR1 SGDLS and CDR2 YYNGEE. The variable domain in full, with the rest retrieved from reference TRBV9 and TRBJ2-3, is DSGVTQTPKHLITATGQRVTLRCSPRSGDLSVYWYQQSLDQGLQFLIQYYNGEERAKGNILERFSAQQFPDLHSELNLSSLELGDSALYFCASSEGAGEGADTQYFGPGTRLTVL.

The chain employs TRBV7-8 and TRBJ1-1; no definite D call. The CDR3 totals 14 residues. Trimming removed 2 bases at V and 1 base at J, with 8 bases between. Germline V gives CDR1 SGHVS, CDR2 FQNEAQ. In DNA, the CDR3 is TGTGCCAGCAGCTTATGGGCAGCGAACACTGAAGCTTTCTTT. It is translated as CASSLWAANTEAFF.

This clone was counted between two and nine times. The chain is built from TRBV9 and TRBJ1-6; 7 nucleotides match TRBD1. This CDR3 has 15 residues. Germline-derived CDR1 and CDR2 are SGDLS and YYNGEE. V lost 0 bases and J lost 8; bases outside the gene matches: 5. The CDR3 DNA is TGTGCCAGCAGCGTAGGGGGGCAGGGGGATTCACCCCTCCACTTT. This sequence encodes CASSVGGQGDSPLHF.

The rearrangement joins TRBV12-1 to TRBJ2-2; the table names TRBD2, a call not compared with the DNA. TRBV12-1 is deemed a pseudogene. The CDR3 covers 18 residues. DNA for the CDR3: TGTGCCAGCAGCACCCGGGACTCCCGAAACCGCTCCACCGGGGAGCTGTTTTTT. It encodes CASSTRDSRNRSTGELFF.

V and J are TRBV7-8 and TRBJ2-1, with TRBD2 identical over 11 bases. The CDR3 has 16 amino acids. J lost 4 bases, V lost 5 bases, and 7 bases had no gene match. CDR1 and CDR2 from the germline V gene are SGHVS and FQNEAQ. In nucleotides, the CDR3 is TGTGCCAGCAGCCCCAGGGGGACTAGCGGATACAATGAGCAGTTCTTC. This translates into CASSPRGTSGYNEQFF.

This clone was seen more than once but under ten times. J is TRBJ2-5 and V is TRBV18; possible D gene TRBD1, 5 bases. There are 13 residues in the CDR3. Per the germline V gene, CDR1 is KGHSH and CDR2 is LQKENI. The ends were cut back, 3 bases at V and 5 bases at J, with 10 bases in the middle. The CDR3 nucleotides read TGTGCCAGCTCACCCCGGCAGGGCGAGACCCAGTACTTC. Its protein product is CASSPRQGETQYF.

The chain employs TRBV6-2 or TRBV6-3 and TRBJ2-6, with D unresolved. The CDR3 sequence is 14 residues long. CDR1 is MNHEY and CDR2 is SVGEGT in the germline V gene. V was trimmed by 4 bases and J by 0 bases, leaving 4 bases between them. CDR3 bases: TGTGCCAGCAGTTGGAGCTCTGGGGCCAACGTCCTGACTTTC. This codes for CASSWSSGANVLTF.

This chain links TRBV15 with TRBJ1-5; D remains unclear. V was trimmed by 3 bases and J by 4 bases, leaving 10 bases between them. This CDR3 has 14 residues. Germline V gene lookup returns CDR1 LNHNV and CDR2 YYDKDF (reference sequence). CDR3 sequence (DNA): TGTGCCACCAGCAGGACAAGGTTGAATCAGCCCCAGCATTTT. It encodes CATSRTRLNQPQHF.

The V and J genes are TRBV30 and TRBJ1-6, with 8 positions matching TRBD1. V dropped 2 bases and J dropped 1; count of bases not matched to a gene: 10. Per germline, CDR1 GTSNPN and CDR2 SVGIG (reference sequence). CDR3 length equals 18 residues. The CDR3 coding sequence is TGTGCCTGGAGTACCGGACAGGGATTTGGGTCCTATAATTCACCCCTCCACTTT. Translation: CAWSTGQGFGSYNSPLHF.

CDR3 nucleotide sequence: TGTGCCAGCAGTTTGCGGGGAGGAAACACCATATATTTT. Its translation is CASSLRGGNTIYF. The chain recombines TRBV12-3 or TRBV12-4 with TRBJ1-3; D not certain. The length of the CDR3 is 13 residues. V dropped 3 bases and J dropped 4 bases, with 7 bases sitting between them.

The rearrangement uses TRBV11-2 and TRBJ2-1; D is ambiguous. Germline-derived CDR1 and CDR2 are SGHAT and FQNNGV. This CDR3 contains 11 residues. Trimming removed 11 bases at V and 10 bases at J, with 15 bases between. CDR3 sequence reads: CAVAPLGEQFF. The CDR3, as DNA: TGTGCCGTGGCCCCCCTTGGCGAGCAGTTCTTC. Filled out from reference TRBV11-2 and TRBJ2-1, the complete variable domain reads EAGVAQSPRYKIIEKRQSVAFWCNPISGHATLYWYQQILGQGPKLLIQFQNNGVVDDSQLPKDRFSAERLKGVDSTLKIQPAKLEDSAVYLCAVAPLGEQFFGPGTRLTVL.

V and J are TRBV20-1 and TRBJ1-1; D is unresolved. The CDR3 contains 11 residues. Germline V gives CDR1 DFQATT, CDR2 SNEGSKA (reference sequence). Between the trimmed V and J ends, which lost 6 bases and 0 bases, there was a span of 5 bases. In DNA, the CDR3 is TGCAGTGCCCCGGTGAACACTGAAGCTTTCTTT. Encoded protein: CSAPVNTEAFF.

The rearrangement links TRBV18 to TRBJ1-2; 10 bases are a match to TRBD1. The CDR3 length is 15 residues. Germline assignment: CDR1 KGHSH and CDR2 LQKENI. V lost 5 bases and J lost 3; bases outside the gene matches: 6. The DNA for the CDR3 is TGTGCCAGCTCAGCCGGGACAGGGGCGGACTATGGCTACACCTTC. It encodes CASSAGTGADYGYTF.

Comment on this clone: One end of the junction is discordant with germline, which a read error may explain. J is TRBJ2-1 and V is TRBV24-1; 12 bases match TRBD2. Germline CDR1 is KGHDR and CDR2 is SFDVKD. The CDR3 contains 15 residues. The DNA of the CDR3 is TGTGCCACCAGTGACCCTAGCGGGGGGGGACACCGCGTGGTCTTC. This sequence encodes CATSDPSGGGHRVVF.

The rearrangement links TRBV11-3 to TRBJ1-1, with 8 bases that match TRBD1. CDR3 length: 13 residues. V trimming: 3 bases; J trimming: 4 bases; junction bases outside the gene matches: 1. Germline assignment: CDR1 SGHNT and CDR2 YENEEA. CDR3 sequence reads: CASSFTGGTEAFF. Written as DNA, the CDR3 is TGTGCCAGCAGCTTCACAGGGGGCACTGAAGCTTTCTTT.

Turning to this clone: Other nucleotide sequences from this sample produce the same CDR3. The chain joins TRBV3-1 (or the pseudogene TRBV3-2) to TRBJ2-7, with D unresolved. The CDR3 contains 13 residues. Per the germline V gene, CDR1 is LGHDT and CDR2 is YNNKEL (reference sequence). The germline V and J ends were trimmed by 1 base and 4 bases, with 8 bases remaining between them. The CDR3 DNA sequence: TGTGCCAGCAGCCAAGTTCCCAGATACGAGCAGTACTTC. It codes for CASSQVPRYEQYF.

The chain employs TRBV28 and TRBJ1-5, with D possibly TRBD1 on 6 matching bases. V gave up 8 bases and J gave up 9 bases, with 14 bases separating them. Germline CDR1 MDHEN, CDR2 SYDVKM. The CDR3 is 12 amino acids. The chain's CDR3 is CASGAGGRPQHF. The CDR3 nucleotides are TGTGCCAGCGGTGCGGGGGGCCGGCCCCAGCATTTT.

The chain recombines TRBV5-1 with TRBJ1-5; no clear D. Between the trimmed V and J ends, which lost 4 bases and 7 bases, there was a span of 9 bases. Per the germline V gene, CDR1 is SGHRS and CDR2 is YFSETQ. The length of the CDR3 is 12 residues. CDR3 residues: CASSPRGQPQHF. CDR3 bases: TGCGCCAGCAGCCCCCGAGGGCAGCCCCAGCATTTT.

Worth noting for this clone: This sample also contains other DNA sequences that code for the same CDR3. The chain links TRBV3-1 (or the pseudogene TRBV3-2) to TRBJ1-2, with D possibly being TRBD1 (6 bases). This CDR3 spans 13 amino acids. The germline CDR1 and CDR2 sequences are LGHDT and YNNKEL (reference sequence). The V end was cut by 0 bases, the J end by 4 bases, with 6 bases between. The CDR3 DNA reads as TGTGCCAGCAGCCAAGAGGGGGCCTATGGCTACACCTTC. The encoded protein is CASSQEGAYGYTF.

The genes are TRBV5-1 and TRBJ2-2, with TRBD1 identical over 7 bases. Losses at the gene ends were 0 bases for V and 2 bases for J; bases not matched to a gene: 7. The CDR3 contains 17 residues. Germline V gene lookup returns CDR1 SGHRS and CDR2 YFSETQ. The CDR3 protein is CASSLGQGRPNTGELFF. CDR3 DNA sequence: TGCGCCAGCAGCTTGGGACAGGGCAGGCCCAACACCGGGGAGCTGTTTTTT.

The CDR3 nucleotides are TGTGCCAGCAGGATGACAGGGATGGCTTTCTTT. Its protein is CASRMTGMAFF. The chain joins TRBV13 to TRBJ1-1, with TRBD1 matching over 7 bases. Germline V gives CDR1 PRHDT, CDR2 FYEKMQ (reference sequence). V trimming: 6 bases; J trimming: 11 bases; junction bases outside the gene matches: 6. This CDR3 has 11 amino acids.

The chain employs TRBV6-4 and TRBJ2-3; 12 bases line up with TRBD2. J gave up 8 bases and V 2 bases, and 14 bases lay outside the gene matches. Germline CDR1 reads MRHNA; CDR2 reads SNTAGT. The CDR3 is 18 amino acids. CDR3 nucleotide sequence: TGTGCCAGCAGTGACCCGGGGACTAGCGGGCCTAAGTGGGGTACGCAGTATTTT. Residues: CASSDPGTSGPKWGTQYF.